Each of the 4 T cell receptor beta chains below was sequenced from the same sample in a study of blood T cell repertoires in COVID-19. Assay used: immunoSEQ multiplex PCR; TCRdb lists only in-frame clones, some missing. In the table there are 100,000 to 120,000 clones, about 70% of which are singletons. The sample was peripheral blood. These receptor sequences come from a woman aged 55 to 70 with acute or convalescent COVID-19.

The chain uses TRBV24-1 and TRBJ2-5, with 9 bases that match TRBD2. Germline lookup yields CDR1 KGHDR and CDR2 SFDVKD. This CDR3 has 12 residues. V shed 4 bases, J shed 7 bases, and the junction held 0 bases outside the gene matches. The DNA of the CDR3 is TGTGCCACCAGTGAAGCGGGAGGGACCCAGTACTTC. It translates to CATSEAGGTQYF.

This clone was observed a single time. The chain has TRBV5-6 and TRBJ2-1, with 13 positions matching TRBD2. In germline, CDR1 is SGHDT, CDR2 YYEEEE. Trimming cost V 7 bases and J 4 bases; bases outside gene matches: 8. The CDR3 extends over 16 amino acids. This CDR3 is CASGELAGGQYNEQFF. CDR3 sequence (DNA): TGTGCCAGCGGGGAACTAGCGGGGGGGCAATACAATGAGCAGTTCTTC. Using reference TRBV5-6 and TRBJ2-1 for the parts outside the CDR3, the full variable domain is DAGVTQSPTHLIKTRGQQVTLRCSPKSGHDTVSWYQQALGQGPQFIFQYYEEEERQRGNFPDRFSGHQFPNYSSELNVNALLLGDSALYLCASGELAGGQYNEQFFGPGTRLTVL.

The count of this clone is one. CDR3: CATSDEGALGTDTQYF. CDR3 DNA: TGTGCCACCAGTGATGAGGGGGCGTTGGGCACAGATACGCAGTATTTT. The rearrangement links TRBV24-1 to TRBJ2-3; 7 bases match TRBD1. J was trimmed by 1 base and V by 3 bases; bases with no gene match: 6. This CDR3 is 16 amino acids long. Germline CDR1 and CDR2: KGHDR and SFDVKD.

This chain joins TRBV19 and TRBJ2-1; 8 bases agree with TRBD1. The V segment lost 8 bases and the J segment 8 bases; nucleotides outside the gene matches: 2. The CDR3 consists of 11 residues. The germline gives CDR1 LNHDA, CDR2 SQIVND (reference sequence). Here the CDR3 reads CASLQGDEQFF. CDR3 coding DNA: TGTGCCAGTCTACAGGGGGATGAGCAGTTCTTC.